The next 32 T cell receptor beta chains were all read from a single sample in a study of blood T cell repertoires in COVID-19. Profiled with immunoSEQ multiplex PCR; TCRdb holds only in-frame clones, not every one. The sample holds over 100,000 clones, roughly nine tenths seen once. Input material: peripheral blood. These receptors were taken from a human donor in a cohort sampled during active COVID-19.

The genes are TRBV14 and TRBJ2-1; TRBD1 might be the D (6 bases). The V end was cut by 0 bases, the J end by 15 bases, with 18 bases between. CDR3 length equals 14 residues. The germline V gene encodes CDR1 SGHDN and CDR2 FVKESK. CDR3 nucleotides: TGTGCCAGCAGCCAAGAATTAGGACGGGACATAGCGTTCTTC. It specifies CASSQELGRDIAFF.

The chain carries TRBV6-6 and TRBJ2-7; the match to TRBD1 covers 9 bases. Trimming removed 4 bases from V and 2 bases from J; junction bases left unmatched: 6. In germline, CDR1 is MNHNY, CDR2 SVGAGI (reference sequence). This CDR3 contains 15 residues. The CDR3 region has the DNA TGTGCCAGCAGTTCCCGACAGGGGGGAACCTACGAGCAGTACTTC. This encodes CASSSRQGGTYEQYF.

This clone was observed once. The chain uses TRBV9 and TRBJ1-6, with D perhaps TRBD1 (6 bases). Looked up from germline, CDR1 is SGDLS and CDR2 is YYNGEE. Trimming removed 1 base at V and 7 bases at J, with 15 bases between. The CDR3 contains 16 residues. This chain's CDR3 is CASSVNPGVKNSPLHF. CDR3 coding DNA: TGTGCCAGCAGCGTAAATCCAGGGGTGAAAAATTCACCCCTCCACTTT.

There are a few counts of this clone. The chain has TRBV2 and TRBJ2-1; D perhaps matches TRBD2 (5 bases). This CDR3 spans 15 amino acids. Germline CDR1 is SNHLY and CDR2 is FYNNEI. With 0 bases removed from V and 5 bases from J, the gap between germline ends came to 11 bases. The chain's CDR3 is CASSEALTRDNEQFF. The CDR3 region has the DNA TGTGCCAGCAGTGAAGCGCTAACTAGGGACAATGAGCAGTTCTTC.

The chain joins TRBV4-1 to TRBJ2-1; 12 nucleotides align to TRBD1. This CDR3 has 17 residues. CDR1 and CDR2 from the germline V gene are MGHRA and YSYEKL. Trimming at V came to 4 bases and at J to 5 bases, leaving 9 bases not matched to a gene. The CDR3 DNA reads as TGCGCCAGCAGCCCGTCGGGGGGGACAGGGGGCCACAATGAGCAGTTCTTC. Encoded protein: CASSPSGGTGGHNEQFF.

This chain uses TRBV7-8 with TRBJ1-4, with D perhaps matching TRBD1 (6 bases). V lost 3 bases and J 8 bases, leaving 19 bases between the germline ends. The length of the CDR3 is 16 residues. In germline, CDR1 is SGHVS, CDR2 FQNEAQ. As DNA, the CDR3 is TGTGCCAGCAGCTTTGGTGGCGGGGGGCGAGGGGAAAAACTGTTTTTT. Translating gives CASSFGGGGRGEKLFF.

The CDR3 DNA reads as TGTGCCAGCAGTCGACAGTCCCCCTTGGGCGAGCAGTACTTC. As protein: CASSRQSPLGEQYF. The gene calls are TRBV27 and TRBJ2-7; D perhaps matches TRBD1 (5 bases). Germline V gives CDR1 MNHEY, CDR2 SMNVEV (reference sequence). Trimming stripped 5 bases from V and 6 bases from J, with 17 bases between. This CDR3 spans 14 amino acids.

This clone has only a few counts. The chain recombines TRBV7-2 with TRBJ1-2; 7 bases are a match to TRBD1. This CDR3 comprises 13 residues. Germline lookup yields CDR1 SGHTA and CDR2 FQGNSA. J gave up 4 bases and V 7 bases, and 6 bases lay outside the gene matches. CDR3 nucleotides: TGTGCCAGCATATACAGGGGAGGCTATGGCTACACCTTC. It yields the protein CASIYRGGYGYTF. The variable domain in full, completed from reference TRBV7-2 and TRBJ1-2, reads GAGVSQSPSNKVTEKGKDVELRCDPISGHTALYWYRQSLGQGLEFLIYFQGNSAPDKSGLPSDRFSAERTGGSVSTLTIQRTQQEDSAVYLCASIYRGGYGYTFGSGTRLTVV.

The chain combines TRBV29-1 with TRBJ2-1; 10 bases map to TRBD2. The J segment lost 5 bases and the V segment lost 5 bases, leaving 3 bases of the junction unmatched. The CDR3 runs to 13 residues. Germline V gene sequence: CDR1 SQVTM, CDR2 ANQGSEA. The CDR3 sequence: CSVRTSGHNEQFF. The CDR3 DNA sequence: TGCAGCGTTCGGACTAGCGGTCACAATGAGCAGTTCTTC.

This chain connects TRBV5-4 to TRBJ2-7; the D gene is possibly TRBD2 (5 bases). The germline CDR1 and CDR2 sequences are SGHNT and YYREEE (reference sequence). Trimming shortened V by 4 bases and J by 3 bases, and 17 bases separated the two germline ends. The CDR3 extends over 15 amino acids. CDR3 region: CASSLGTSGHYEQYF. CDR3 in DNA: TGTGCCAGCAGCCTGGGAACTAGTGGTCACTACGAGCAGTACTTC.

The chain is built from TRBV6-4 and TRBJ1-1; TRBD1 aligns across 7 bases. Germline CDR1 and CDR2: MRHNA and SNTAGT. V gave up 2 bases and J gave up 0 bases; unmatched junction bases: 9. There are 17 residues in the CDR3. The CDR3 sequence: CASSDECPDRVNTEAFF. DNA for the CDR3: TGTGCCAGCAGTGACGAATGTCCCGACAGGGTGAACACTGAAGCTTTCTTT.

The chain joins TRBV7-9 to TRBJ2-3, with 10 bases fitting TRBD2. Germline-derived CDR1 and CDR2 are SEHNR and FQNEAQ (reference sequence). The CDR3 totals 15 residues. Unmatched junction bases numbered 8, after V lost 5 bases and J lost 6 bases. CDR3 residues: CASSPTSGRADTQYF. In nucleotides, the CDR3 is TGTGCCAGCAGCCCAACGAGCGGGAGGGCTGATACGCAGTATTTT.

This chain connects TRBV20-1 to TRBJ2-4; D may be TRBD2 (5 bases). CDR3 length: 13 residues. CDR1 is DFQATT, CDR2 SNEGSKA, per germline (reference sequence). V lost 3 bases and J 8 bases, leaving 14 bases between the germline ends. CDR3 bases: TGCAGTGCTAGTCAAGTTGTGGGAGACATTCAGTACTTC. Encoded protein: CSASQVVGDIQYF.

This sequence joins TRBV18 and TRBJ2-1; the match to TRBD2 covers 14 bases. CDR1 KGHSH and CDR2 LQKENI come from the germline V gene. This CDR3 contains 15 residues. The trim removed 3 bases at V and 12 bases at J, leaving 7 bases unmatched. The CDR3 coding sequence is TGTGCCAGCTCACCTCCGGGACTAGCGGGAGTAGGGCAGTTCTTC. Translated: CASSPPGLAGVGQFF.

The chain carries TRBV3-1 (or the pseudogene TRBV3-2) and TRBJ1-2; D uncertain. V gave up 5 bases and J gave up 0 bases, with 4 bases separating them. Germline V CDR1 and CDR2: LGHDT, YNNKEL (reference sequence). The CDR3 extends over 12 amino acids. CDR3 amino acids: CASSNTNYGYTF. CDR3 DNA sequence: TGTGCCAGCAGCAATACTAACTATGGCTACACCTTC.

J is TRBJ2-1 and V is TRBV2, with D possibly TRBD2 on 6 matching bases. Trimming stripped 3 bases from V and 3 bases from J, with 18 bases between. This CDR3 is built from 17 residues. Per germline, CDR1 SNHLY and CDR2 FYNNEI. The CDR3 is CASSDGRTGVFYNEQFF. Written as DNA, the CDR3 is TGTGCCAGCAGTGACGGCAGGACGGGGGTCTTCTACAATGAGCAGTTCTTC.

The CDR3 protein is CASSFTSYEQYF. The DNA of the CDR3 is TGTGCCAGCAGCTTTACATCCTACGAGCAGTACTTC. The genes are TRBV7-9 and TRBJ2-7; D uncertain. The CDR3 has 12 residues. Germline loops: CDR1 SEHNR, CDR2 FQNEAQ (reference sequence). Trimming removed 3 bases at V and 1 base at J, with 4 bases between.

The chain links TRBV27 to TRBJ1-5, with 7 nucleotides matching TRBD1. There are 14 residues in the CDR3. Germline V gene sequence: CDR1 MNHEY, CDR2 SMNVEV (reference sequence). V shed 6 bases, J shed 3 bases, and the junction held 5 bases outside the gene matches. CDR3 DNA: TGTGCCAGCAGGACGGGACAGTTCAATCAGCCCCAGCATTTT. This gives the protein CASRTGQFNQPQHF.

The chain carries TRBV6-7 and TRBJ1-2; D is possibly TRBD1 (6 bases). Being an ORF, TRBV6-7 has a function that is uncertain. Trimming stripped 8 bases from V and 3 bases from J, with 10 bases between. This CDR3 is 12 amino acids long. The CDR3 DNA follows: TGTGCCAGCGACCGACAGGACTATGGCTACACCTTC. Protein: CASDRQDYGYTF.

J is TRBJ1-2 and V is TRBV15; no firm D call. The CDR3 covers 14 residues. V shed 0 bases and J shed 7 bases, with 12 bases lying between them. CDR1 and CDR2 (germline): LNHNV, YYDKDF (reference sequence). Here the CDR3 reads CATSRDFEGVGYTF. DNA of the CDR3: TGTGCCACCAGCAGAGATTTTGAGGGAGTTGGCTACACCTTC.

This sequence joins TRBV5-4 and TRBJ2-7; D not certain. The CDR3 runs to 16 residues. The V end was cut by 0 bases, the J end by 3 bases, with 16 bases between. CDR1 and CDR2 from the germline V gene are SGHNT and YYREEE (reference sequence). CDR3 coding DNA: TGTGCCAGCAGCTTGGCCGGGTCTATTTCTCTCTACGAGCAGTACTTC. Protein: CASSLAGSISLYEQYF. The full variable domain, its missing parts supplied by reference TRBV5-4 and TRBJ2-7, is ETGVTQSPTHLIKTRGQQVTLRCSSQSGHNTVSWYQQALGQGPQFIFQYYREEENGRGNFPPRFSGLQFPNYSSELNVNALELDDSALYLCASSLAGSISLYEQYFGPGTRLTVT.

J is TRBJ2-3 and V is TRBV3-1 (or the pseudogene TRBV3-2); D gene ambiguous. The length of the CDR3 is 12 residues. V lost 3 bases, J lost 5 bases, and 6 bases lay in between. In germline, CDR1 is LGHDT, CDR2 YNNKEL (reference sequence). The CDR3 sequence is CASSHTLDTQYF. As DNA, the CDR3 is TGTGCCAGCAGCCATACATTAGATACGCAGTATTTT.

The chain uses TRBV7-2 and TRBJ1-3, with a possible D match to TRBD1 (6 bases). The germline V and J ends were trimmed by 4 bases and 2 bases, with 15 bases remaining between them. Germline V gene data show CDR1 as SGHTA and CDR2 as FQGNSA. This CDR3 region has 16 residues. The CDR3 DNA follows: TGTGCCAGCAGCTGGCGACGACAGGAGGCTGGAAACACCATATATTTT. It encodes CASSWRRQEAGNTIYF.

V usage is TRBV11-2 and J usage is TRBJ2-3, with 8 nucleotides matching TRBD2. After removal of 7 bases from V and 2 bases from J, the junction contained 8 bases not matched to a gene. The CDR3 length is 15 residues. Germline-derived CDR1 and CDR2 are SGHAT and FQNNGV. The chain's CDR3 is CASIGLAGTTDTQYF. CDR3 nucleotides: TGTGCCAGCATCGGACTAGCAGGAACCACAGATACGCAGTATTTT.

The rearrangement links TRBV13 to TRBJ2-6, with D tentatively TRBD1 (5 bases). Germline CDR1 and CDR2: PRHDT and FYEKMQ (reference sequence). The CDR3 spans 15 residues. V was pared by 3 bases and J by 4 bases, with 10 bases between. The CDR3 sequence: CASSFRGSGANVLTF. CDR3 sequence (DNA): TGTGCCAGCAGCTTTAGGGGCTCGGGGGCCAACGTCCTGACTTTC.

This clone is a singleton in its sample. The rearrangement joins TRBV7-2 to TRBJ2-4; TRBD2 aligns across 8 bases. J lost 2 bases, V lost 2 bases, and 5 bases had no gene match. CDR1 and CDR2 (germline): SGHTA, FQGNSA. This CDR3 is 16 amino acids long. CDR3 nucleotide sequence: TGTGCCAGCAGCTTAATTACGGGGGGGACCAAAAACATTCAGTACTTC. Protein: CASSLITGGTKNIQYF.

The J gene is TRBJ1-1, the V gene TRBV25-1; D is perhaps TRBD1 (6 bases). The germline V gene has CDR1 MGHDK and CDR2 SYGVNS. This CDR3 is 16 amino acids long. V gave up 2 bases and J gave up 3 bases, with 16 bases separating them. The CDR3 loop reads CASSELAGTPYTEAFF. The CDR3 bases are TGTGCCAGCAGTGAACTCGCCGGGACACCCTACACTGAAGCTTTCTTT.

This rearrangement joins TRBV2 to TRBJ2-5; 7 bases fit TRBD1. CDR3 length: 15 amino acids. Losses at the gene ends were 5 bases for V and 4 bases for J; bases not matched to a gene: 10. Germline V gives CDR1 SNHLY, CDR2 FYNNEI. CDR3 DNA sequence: TGTGCCAGCAGTCAAAACAGGGGTACGGGAGAGACCCAGTACTTC. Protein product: CASSQNRGTGETQYF. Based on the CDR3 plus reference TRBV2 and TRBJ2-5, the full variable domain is EPEVTQTPSHQVTQMGQEVILRCVPISNHLYFYWYRQILGQKVEFLVSFYNNEISEKSEIFDDQFSVERPDGSNFTLKIRSTKLEDSAMYFCASSQNRGTGETQYFGPGTRLLVL.

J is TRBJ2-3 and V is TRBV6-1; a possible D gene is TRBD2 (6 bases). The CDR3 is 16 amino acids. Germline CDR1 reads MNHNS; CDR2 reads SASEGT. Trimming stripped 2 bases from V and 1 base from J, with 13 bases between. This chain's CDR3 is CASSEFIAEGTDTQYF. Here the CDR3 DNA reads TGTGCCAGCAGTGAATTTATAGCGGAAGGCACAGATACGCAGTATTTT.

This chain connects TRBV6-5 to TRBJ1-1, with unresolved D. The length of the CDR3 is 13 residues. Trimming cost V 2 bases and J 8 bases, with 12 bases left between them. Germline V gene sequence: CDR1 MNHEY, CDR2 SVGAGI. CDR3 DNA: TGTGCCAGCAGTTACATCAAGGGAGGGGAAGCTTTCTTT. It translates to CASSYIKGGEAFF.

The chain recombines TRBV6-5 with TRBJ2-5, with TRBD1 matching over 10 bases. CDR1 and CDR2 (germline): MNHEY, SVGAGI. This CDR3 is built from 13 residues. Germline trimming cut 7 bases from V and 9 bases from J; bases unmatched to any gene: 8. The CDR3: CASKPRDRGSQYF. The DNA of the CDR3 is TGTGCCAGCAAACCCCGGGACAGGGGATCCCAGTACTTC.

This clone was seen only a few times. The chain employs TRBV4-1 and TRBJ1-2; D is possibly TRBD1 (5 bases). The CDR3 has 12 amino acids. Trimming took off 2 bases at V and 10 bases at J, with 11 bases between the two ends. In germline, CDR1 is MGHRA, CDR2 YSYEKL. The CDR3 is CASSQTSGFYTF. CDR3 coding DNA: TGCGCCAGCAGCCAAACATCAGGGTTCTACACCTTC.